One T cell receptor (beta chain) is described in this entry. This clonotype has a handful of counts. No antigen is known for it. It may be a read error: a sequence one base away is much more abundant. The entry originates in a study of molecular identifiers for immune sequencing clone quantification (dated by TCRdb to between 2017 and 2018). The study in broad terms: For a replicate experiment, the RNA from either about 20,000 or 100,000 naive CD8 T cells was divided into five aliquots, and four of those aliquots went on to sequencing. The study was a methods study using CD8 T cells to benchmark molecular-identifier clustering-based TCR repertoire sequencing (MIDCIRS) and TCR RNA copy counting. The investigation overall reported the following: The naive libraries included spiked-in Jurkat TCR RNA (about 9 copies' worth), and this Jurkat TCR RNA is not part of the donor repertoire. When barcode sub-clustering was omitted, TCR diversity was inflated by chimeric consensus sequences, with chimeras reaching as high as 47%. Modeling gave about 3.3 recovered TCR RNA copies per cell versus approximately 10 by digital PCR, implying about 30% capture efficiency. In CMV-specific effector cells, over 99% of molecules were held by clones above 20 RNA copies, whereas under 1% of molecules were held by such clones in naive cells. Spiked-in Jurkat TCR RNA equivalent to a single cell was reported to be detectable even among over 800,000 naive CD8 T cells. The sizes of highly expanded clones could end up underestimated when identical TCR molecules share a barcode.

The receptor library was made with PCR. The sequencer listed for this sample is Illumina HiSeq 4000. Bulk TCR libraries were prepared as previously described, using TCR primers listed in Table S5. The Qiagen AllPrep DNA/RNA kit was used to purify total RNA. Reads from multiple sequencing runs of the same library were pooled before analysis. In the original analysis: Only reads with exact TCR constant sequence were kept, trimmed to 150 nt, and grouped by their 12-nt molecular barcodes. Within each barcode group, reads were sub-clustered at a 15% Levenshtein threshold, and quality-weighted consensus sequences were built per RNA molecule. Non-functional sequences were removed, as were lower-count sequences one edit away from another. Based on fitting two negative binomial distributions, any barcode sub-cluster with under 20% of the maximum read count was discarded. TCRdb handled the public reads itself, with Q25 trimming in fastp and clone calling in MiXCR, and kept productive beta chains. For every CDR3 protein sequence, its rows merge into one entry that carries the most common genes and DNA. For this entry, the V and J calls and clone size follow TCRdb and not the study's own pipeline. This sample lists 250,000 to 400,000 distinct CDR3 sequences; around a fifth were detected once. The ten largest clones capture approximately 0.84% of the sample.

Libraries of naive CD8 T cells were generated from about 21,000 to 970,000 sorted cells, with 10%, 30% or 50% of the purified RNA used. Naive CD8 T cells were FACS-sorted as CD8+CD4-CCR7+CD45RA+ on a BD FACSAria II into RLT Plus buffer. To test detection sensitivity, Jurkat RNA equivalent to ten TCR copies was spiked into samples of roughly 20,000-1,000,000 naive CD8 T cells. Enrichment of CD8 T cells was done with RosetteSep CD8+ T Cell Enrichment Cocktail plus Ficoll-Paque, and ACK red cell lysis came afterward. CDR1 and CDR2 were assigned from the germline V gene as SNHLY and FYNNEI. The CDR3 starts with the cysteine, ends with the phenylalanine, and has 16 residues. Of the read, only the CDR3 DNA is kept; its 48 bases are in frame from base 1.

The sequence is built from TRBV2 and TRBJ2-5; 11 central bases correspond to TRBD2. The receptor's source is a human donor in good health. Some libraries in this study had Jurkat cell RNA spiked in. The sequenced material came from naive CD8+ T cells from blood, with Jurkat cell RNA spiked in. This specimen's cell subset or site label, per the study, means: FACS-sorted CD8+CD4-CCR7+CD45RA+ naive T cells. The DNA sequence is given as TGTGCCAGCAGTCCTATACTAGCGGGGGACCAAGAGATCCAGTACTTC. It translates to CASSPILAGDQEIQYF.